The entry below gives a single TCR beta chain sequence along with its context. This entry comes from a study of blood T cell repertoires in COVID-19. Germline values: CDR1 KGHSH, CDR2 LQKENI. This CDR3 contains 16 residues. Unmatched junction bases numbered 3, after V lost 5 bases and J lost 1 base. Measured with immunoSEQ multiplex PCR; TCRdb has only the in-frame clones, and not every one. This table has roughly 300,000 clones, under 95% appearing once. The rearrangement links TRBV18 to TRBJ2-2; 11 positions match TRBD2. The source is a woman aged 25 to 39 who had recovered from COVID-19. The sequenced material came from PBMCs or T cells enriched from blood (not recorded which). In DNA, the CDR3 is TGTGCCAGCTCATACGGACTAGCGGGGAACACCGGGGAGCTGTTTTTT. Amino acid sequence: CASSYGLAGNTGELFF.